Listed below are T cell receptor beta chains from one sample, sequenced in a study of response to subunit inactivated influenza vaccine. TCRdb reprocessed the RT-PCR reads via MiXCR and lists one record per CDR3 protein. The sample has fewer than 800,000 distinct CDR3 sequences, roughly 14% seen once; the top ten hold around 10%. This specimen was PBMCs from blood, taken 11 to 12 days after vaccination. The receptors shown here come from a man aged 50-59 years who received an inactivated influenza vaccine. Both conserved end residues are part of each CDR3. D genes are given only for firm matches. Clone sizes are given selectively: once, few, many, or a class where the clone is expanded.

j_gene,d_gene,abundance,v_gene,CDR3aa,CDR3nt
TRBJ2-7,NA,NA,TRBV25-1,CASSGGRTYEQYF,TGTGCCAGCAGTGGCGGCAGAACCTACGAGCAGTACTTC
TRBJ2-7,TRBD1,few,TRBV20-1,CSAPRTGVRYEQYF,TGCAGTGCTCCCCGGACAGGAGTTCGCTACGAGCAGTACTTC
TRBJ2-3,TRBD1,few,TRBV28,CASSLLTGAVTDTQYF,TGTGCCAGCAGTTTATTGACAGGGGCTGTGACAGATACGCAGTATTTT
TRBJ1-5,NA,few,TRBV6-2/TRBV6-3,CASSRHRDRNQPQHF,TGTGCCAGCAGCCGCCACAGGGATAGGAATCAGCCCCAGCATTTT
TRBJ1-5,NA,many,TRBV5-5,CASTYGGVSGQPQHF,TGTGCCAGCACCTATGGAGGGGTGTCAGGGCAGCCCCAGCATTTT
TRBJ1-6,NA,NA,TRBV7-8,CASSQTGKGSPLHF,TGTGCCAGCAGCCAAACAGGGAAGGGCTCACCCCTCCACTTT
TRBJ2-5,NA,NA,TRBV11-2,CASSITGNQETQYF,TGTGCCAGCAGCATTACGGGGAATCAAGAGACCCAGTACTTC
TRBJ2-1,TRBD1,many,TRBV5-5,CASSSRDREYNEQFF,TGTGCCAGCAGCTCCCGGGACAGGGAATACAATGAGCAGTTCTTC
TRBJ1-1,NA,NA,TRBV3-1,CASSRSGGGNTEAFF,TGTGCCAGCAGCCGATCGGGGGGCGGGAACACTGAAGCTTTCTTT
TRBJ2-1,NA,few,TRBV5-6,CASSLARNSYNEQFF,TGTGCCAGCAGCTTGGCACGGAACTCCTACAATGAGCAGTTCTTC
TRBJ1-2,TRBD1,NA,TRBV5-6,CASSLVGAGGETF,TGTGCCAGCAGCTTGGTTGGCGCAGGGGGCGAAACCTTC
TRBJ1-2,NA,few,TRBV12-3/TRBV12-4,CASSFTSLYGYTF,TGTGCCAGCAGTTTTACCAGTCTCTATGGCTACACCTTC
TRBJ2-3,TRBD1,NA,TRBV28,CASSSPGQGAGDTQYF,TGTGCCAGCAGTTCCCCTGGGCAGGGGGCAGGAGATACGCAGTATTTT
TRBJ2-6,TRBD1,NA,TRBV27,CASSLRGQGGSGANVLTF,TGTGCCAGCAGTTTAAGGGGACAGGGGGGCTCTGGGGCCAACGTCCTGACTTTC
TRBJ2-1,NA,few,TRBV5-1,CASSLTAGSYNEQFF,TGCGCCAGCAGCTTGACCGCAGGTTCTTACAATGAGCAGTTCTTC
TRBJ1-4,TRBD1,few,TRBV6-1,CASSPDRATNEKLFF,TGTGCCAGCAGCCCTGACAGGGCAACTAATGAAAAACTGTTTTTT